Detailed here is one TCR beta chain. The CDR3 has 16 amino acids. CDR1 is SGHAT, CDR2 FQNNGV, per germline. Trimming removed 4 bases from V and 6 bases from J; junction bases left unmatched: 14. Sequencing used immunoSEQ multiplex PCR; TCRdb keeps in-frame clones, though not all of them. The profile shows tens of thousands of clones, 89% of them singletons. This record belongs to a study of PD-1 blockade in classical Hodgkin lymphoma. The sample's time point: newly diagnosed, previously untreated cHL patient sample. Out of thawed PBMCs, magnetic negative selection purified CD4+ T cells. This TCR came from a human donor with classical Hodgkin lymphoma. V is TRBV11-2 and J is TRBJ2-7; 8 nucleotides agree with TRBD1. The sample taken for sequencing was CD4+ T cells from blood. The CDR3 sequence: CASSSPTGAPAGEQYF. The CDR3, as DNA: TGTGCCAGCAGCTCACCGACAGGGGCCCCGGCGGGCGAGCAGTACTTC.